This T cell receptor beta chain derives from a study of shared T cell receptors in the human thymus. The table lists this clone with a count of one. The germline CDR1 and CDR2 sequences are LNHNV and YYDKDF (reference sequence). The length of the CDR3 is 18 residues. The junction had 14 bases not matched to a gene; V was cut back by 6 bases and J by 6 bases. Sequencing was performed with immunoSEQ multiplex PCR; in TCRdb, only in-frame clones are kept and a portion is missing. The table records about 660,000 clones, more than 75% of them present only once. The sample was also reused in another study, on human thymus T cells. That study adds: From resections taken during corrective heart surgery, the thymus tissue was obtained. Gene usage for V and J segments appeared biased in thymic and blood repertoires.

Sequenced sample: thymocytes. The origin of this receptor is a boy in the first two years of life with a congenital heart defect. V usage is TRBV15 and J usage is TRBJ2-1; TRBD2 aligns across 13 bases. The CDR3 here is CATRAWTSGSPRRNEQFF. The CDR3 DNA is TGTGCCACCAGAGCTTGGACTAGCGGGAGTCCTCGGCGCAATGAGCAGTTCTTC. The full variable domain, with the rest looked up from reference TRBV15 and TRBJ2-1, is DAMVIQNPRYQVTQFGKPVTLSCSQTLNHNVMYWYQQKSSQAPKLLFHYYDKDFNNEADTPDNFQSRRPNTSFCFLDIRSPGLGDTAMYLCATRAWTSGSPRRNEQFFGPGTRLTVL.